This T cell receptor beta chain is from a study of technical replicates of blood from several donors. The table came from immunoSEQ multiplex PCR; TCRdb's copy has only in-frame clones and leaves some out. The profile covers just over 95,000 clones, with about 95% appearing a single time and over 0.25% taken by the ten largest. This sequence originates from a human donor in good health. The specimen sequenced was T cells isolated from PBMCs.

The DNA for the CDR3 is TGTGCCAGCAGCGTAGGGGCTAGCGGGAGGCCGACTTCCTACAATGAGCAGTTCTTC. Amino acid sequence: CASSVGASGRPTSYNEQFF. The genes are TRBV9 and TRBJ2-1; 11 nucleotides agree with TRBD2. CDR3 length equals 19 residues. Germline V gene sequence: CDR1 SGDLS, CDR2 YYNGEE. The V segment lost 0 bases and the J segment 1 base; nucleotides outside the gene matches: 9.